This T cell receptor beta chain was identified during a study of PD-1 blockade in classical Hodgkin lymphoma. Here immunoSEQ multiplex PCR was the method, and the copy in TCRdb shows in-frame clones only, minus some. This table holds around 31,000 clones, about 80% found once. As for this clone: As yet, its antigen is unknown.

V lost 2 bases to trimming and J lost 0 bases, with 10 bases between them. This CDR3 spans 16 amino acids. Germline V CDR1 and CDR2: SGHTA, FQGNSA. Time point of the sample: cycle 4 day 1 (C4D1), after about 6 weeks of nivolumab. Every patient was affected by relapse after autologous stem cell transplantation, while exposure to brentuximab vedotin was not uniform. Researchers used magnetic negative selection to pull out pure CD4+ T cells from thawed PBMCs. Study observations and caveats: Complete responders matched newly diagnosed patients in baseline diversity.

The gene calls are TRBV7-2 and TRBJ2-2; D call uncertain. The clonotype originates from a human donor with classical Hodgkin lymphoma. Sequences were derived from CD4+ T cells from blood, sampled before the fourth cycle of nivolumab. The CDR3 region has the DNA TGTGCCAGCAGCTTAATGGGCAGTACGAACACCGGGGAGCTGTTTTTT. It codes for CASSLMGSTNTGELFF.